The clone carrying this T cell receptor (beta chain) was picked up a small number of times. The data derive from a study of T cells after yellow fever vaccination. TCRdb analysed the 5' RACE reads with MiXCR anew, one entry per CDR3 protein. The sample records 200,000 to 300,000 distinct CDR3 sequences, over 6.5% being singletons. The clonotype comes from a man aged 30 to 45 who received the YFV17D yellow fever vaccine. Material: CD4+ T cells sorted from PBMCs, obtained on the day of the yellow fever booster vaccination.

The CDR3 region is CATTIGRFNEQFF. The DNA of the CDR3 is TGTGCCACCACTATAGGGAGGTTCAATGAGCAGTTCTTC. V usage is TRBV15 and J usage is TRBJ2-1, with D tentatively TRBD2 (6 bases). The V end was cut by 7 bases, the J end by 6 bases, with 13 bases between. From germline, CDR1 is LNHNV and CDR2 YYDKDF (reference sequence). CDR3 length equals 13 residues. The whole variable domain, filled in from reference TRBV15 and TRBJ2-1, reads DAMVIQNPRYQVTQFGKPVTLSCSQTLNHNVMYWYQQKSSQAPKLLFHYYDKDFNNEADTPDNFQSRRPNTSFCFLDIRSPGLGDTAMYLCATTIGRFNEQFFGPGTRLTVL.